Shown below are 29 T cell receptor beta chains from a single sample sequenced in a study of somatic mutations in cytotoxic T cells in rheumatoid arthritis. Data came from immunoSEQ multiplex PCR; TCRdb stores just in-frame clones and leaves some out. The sample lists around 15,000 clones, 79% occurring once. The sample taken for sequencing was CD8+ T cells sorted from blood. The origin of the receptors is an adult with rheumatoid arthritis.

The chain employs TRBV18 and TRBJ1-4; TRBD1 might be the D (5 bases). The CDR3 is 16 residues long. V was pared by 2 bases and J by 3 bases, with 13 bases between. Germline V gene lookup returns CDR1 KGHSH and CDR2 LQKENI. DNA of the CDR3: TGTGCCAGCTCACCATTAGGGACGTCTGCTAATGAAAAACTGTTTTTT. Amino acids: CASSPLGTSANEKLFF.

This sequence joins TRBV18 and TRBJ2-1, with 7 bases fitting TRBD2. The V segment lost 4 bases and the J segment 9 bases; nucleotides outside the gene matches: 18. This CDR3 contains 17 residues. The germline V gene encodes CDR1 KGHSH and CDR2 LQKENI. As DNA, the CDR3 is TGTGCCAGCTCACTCAGTGCCGGGACTACGGCCCAGGGTGAGCAGTTCTTC. Its translation is CASSLSAGTTAQGEQFF.

This clone was picked up a small number of times. This chain uses TRBV19 with TRBJ2-1; unclear D gene. CDR1 is LNHDA and CDR2 is SQIVND in the germline V gene (reference sequence). This CDR3 has 13 residues. Trimming removed 5 bases at V and 0 bases at J, with 5 bases between. This CDR3 reads CASSSGSYNEQFF. In DNA form, the CDR3 reads TGTGCCAGTAGTTCAGGCTCCTACAATGAGCAGTTCTTC.

This clone was picked up one time. The chain recombines TRBV4-3 with TRBJ1-2; D may be TRBD1 (5 bases). V dropped 1 base and J dropped 7 bases, with 13 bases sitting between them. CDR3 size: 14 residues. Germline V gene data show CDR1 as LGHNA and CDR2 as YSLEER. Written as DNA, the CDR3 is TGCGCCAGCAGCCAAGCTGGGGGACGGGGTGGCTACACCTTC. Protein sequence: CASSQAGGRGGYTF.

The rearrangement uses TRBV28 and TRBJ1-4; D is perhaps TRBD1 (6 bases). Trimming took off 2 bases at V and 7 bases at J, with 14 bases between the two ends. Germline V gives CDR1 MDHEN, CDR2 SYDVKM. This CDR3 region has 15 residues. The CDR3 reads CASSLPNRASEKLFF. The CDR3, as DNA: TGTGCCAGCAGTTTACCCAACAGGGCGTCTGAAAAACTGTTTTTT.

CDR3 sequence: CASSKGLPGYEQYF. CDR3 bases: TGTGCCAGCAGCAAAGGGCTCCCGGGGTACGAGCAGTACTTC. The chain links TRBV21-1 to TRBJ2-7; TRBD2, the table's D call, was not compared with the DNA. TRBV21-1 is an annotated pseudogene. This CDR3 is built from 14 residues.

This clone was seen more than once but under ten times. This chain connects TRBV23-1 to TRBJ1-5; D remains unclear. TRBV23-1 is reported as an ORF; its role is uncertain. The CDR3 is 10 residues long. Trimming pared 6 bases from V and 3 bases from J, leaving 0 bases between. The CDR3 nucleotides are TGCGCCAGCAGCAATCAGCCCCAGCATTTT. Its translation is CASSNQPQHF.

This clone has only one observation. The chain has TRBV6-1 and TRBJ2-1; 8 nucleotides agree with TRBD2. The CDR3 sequence is 16 residues long. Unmatched junction bases numbered 5, after V lost 4 bases and J lost 0 bases. Germline CDR1 and CDR2: MNHNS and SASEGT. CDR3 bases: TGTGCCAGCAGTGCACCGAGCGGGAGCTCCTACAATGAGCAGTTCTTC. It codes for CASSAPSGSSYNEQFF.

As to this clone: Other DNA sequences in the sample encode the same CDR3. CDR3 protein: CASSVSPGSAYNEQFF. Written as DNA, the CDR3 is TGTGCCAGCAGCGTTTCCCCAGGAAGTGCCTACAATGAGCAGTTCTTC. The gene calls are TRBV9 and TRBJ2-1, with D unresolved. Germline V gives CDR1 SGDLS, CDR2 YYNGEE. This CDR3 has 16 residues. V was trimmed by 2 bases and J by 2 bases, leaving 14 bases between them.

This clone was counted between two and nine times. This chain links TRBV18 with TRBJ2-1, with unresolved D. The CDR3 has 12 amino acids. Trimming took 3 bases from V and 9 from J, leaving 9 bases between them. Germline-derived CDR1 and CDR2 are KGHSH and LQKENI. DNA of the CDR3: TGTGCCAGCTCACCCCCGACTGGTGAGCAGTTCTTC. Encoded protein: CASSPPTGEQFF.

The rearrangement uses TRBV6-5 and TRBJ1-3; no clear D. CDR1 and CDR2 from the germline V gene are MNHEY and SVGAGI. This CDR3 has 12 amino acids. V was clipped by 7 bases and J by 1 base, with 5 bases between them. DNA for the CDR3: TGTGCCAGCAAAGGGTCTGGAAACACCATATATTTT. Translated, it gives CASKGSGNTIYF.

V and J are TRBV5-1 and TRBJ2-3; D call uncertain. Germline values: CDR1 SGHRS, CDR2 YFSETQ. The CDR3 length is 14 residues. V shed 4 bases and J shed 5 bases, with 14 bases lying between them. The CDR3 sequence: CASSHDTLEDTQYF. The CDR3 DNA sequence: TGCGCCAGCAGCCACGACACACTCGAAGATACGCAGTATTTT.

This clone showed up just a few times. The genes are TRBV7-8 and TRBJ2-7; D gene uncertain. V dropped 0 bases and J dropped 3 bases, with 9 bases sitting between them. Germline V gene lookup returns CDR1 SGHVS and CDR2 FQNEAQ. The CDR3 contains 14 residues. The CDR3 coding sequence is TGTGCCAGCAGCTTAGCGCTGGTAGACTACGAGCAGTACTTC. It specifies CASSLALVDYEQYF.

The CDR3 reads CASSLAWGSPSYEQYF. The CDR3 coding sequence is TGCGCCAGCAGCTTGGCGTGGGGGAGCCCCTCCTACGAGCAGTACTTC. V is TRBV5-1 and J is TRBJ2-7; perhaps D is TRBD1 or TRBD2 (5 bases each). The CDR3 extends over 16 amino acids. The germline V gene has CDR1 SGHRS and CDR2 YFSETQ. V gave up 0 bases and J gave up 0 bases, with 13 bases separating them.

This chain uses TRBV6-5 with TRBJ2-3; D unresolved. Germline CDR1 is MNHEY and CDR2 is SVGAGI. The CDR3 is 16 residues long. Trimming removed 1 base at V and 2 bases at J, with 13 bases between. CDR3 in DNA: TGTGCCAGCAGTTACTACCCGGACGGAAACACAGATACGCAGTATTTT. Translated: CASSYYPDGNTDTQYF.

The V gene is TRBV5-1, the J gene TRBJ1-4; D not certain. Germline assignment: CDR1 SGHRS and CDR2 YFSETQ. With 0 bases removed from V and 0 bases from J, the gap between germline ends came to 6 bases. This CDR3 is built from 15 residues. CDR3 sequence reads: CASSLGDATNEKLFF. CDR3 nucleotide sequence: TGCGCCAGCAGCTTGGGAGATGCAACTAATGAAAAACTGTTTTTT.

This chain links TRBV7-9 with TRBJ2-7, with D perhaps matching TRBD1 or TRBD2 (5 bases each). The CDR3 runs to 15 residues. Trimming removed 4 bases from V and 3 bases from J, with 16 bases in between. CDR1 and CDR2 (germline): SEHNR, FQNEAQ (reference sequence). The CDR3 reads CASSSRDADLYEQYF. CDR3 DNA sequence: TGTGCCAGCAGCTCACGGGACGCGGACCTCTACGAGCAGTACTTC.

The J gene is TRBJ2-7, the V gene TRBV19; maybe TRBD2 (5 bases). The V gene lost 5 bases and the J gene lost 9 bases, with 11 bases spanning the gap. This CDR3 comprises 11 residues. CDR1 and CDR2 (germline): LNHDA, SQIVND (reference sequence). Here the CDR3 DNA reads TGTGCCAGTAGTCCTGGTGGAGGGCAGTACTTC. Protein product: CASSPGGGQYF. The entire variable domain, with the rest obtained from reference TRBV19 and TRBJ2-7, is as follows: DGGITQSPKYLFRKEGQNVTLSCEQNLNHDAMYWYRQDPGQGLRLIYYSQIVNDFQKGDIAEGYSVSREKKESFPLTVTSAQKNPTAFYLCASSPGGGQYFGPGTRLTVT.

This clone was found once. The chain has TRBV6-1 and TRBJ1-4; a possible D gene is TRBD1 (5 bases). This CDR3 is built from 15 residues. Trimming stripped 2 bases from V and 5 bases from J, with 12 bases between. CDR1 is MNHNS, CDR2 SASEGT, per germline. Here the CDR3 DNA reads TGTGCCAGCAGTGAACTCGGGGGGTTGAATGAAAAACTGTTTTTT. Translating it yields CASSELGGLNEKLFF.

V usage is TRBV28 and J usage is TRBJ1-4, with 8 bases matching TRBD1. With V trimmed by 5 bases and J by 2 bases, 7 bases remained unmatched. CDR1 MDHEN and CDR2 SYDVKM come from the germline V gene. The length of the CDR3 is 16 residues. CDR3 region: CASSQPGQGTNEKLFF. CDR3 bases: TGTGCCAGCAGTCAACCAGGACAGGGTACTAATGAAAAACTGTTTTTT.

The chain joins TRBV5-8 to TRBJ2-3; 10 nucleotides line up with TRBD2. The germline V gene has CDR1 SGHTS and CDR2 YDEGEE. Trimming cost V 4 bases and J 6 bases; bases outside gene matches: 8. CDR3 length equals 15 residues. CDR3 in amino acids: CASSRDSGRPDTQYF. CDR3 nucleotide sequence: TGTGCCAGCAGCCGGGATAGCGGGAGGCCCGATACGCAGTATTTT.

The table lists this clone with a count of one. Different DNA sequences within this sample yield the same CDR3. This chain uses TRBV7-9 with TRBJ1-1; D is undetermined. The CDR3 sequence is 11 residues long. V lost 5 bases to trimming and J lost 6 bases, with 7 bases between them. CDR1 SEHNR and CDR2 FQNEAQ come from the germline V gene (reference sequence). Here the CDR3 reads CASSRSPEAFF. The DNA for the CDR3 is TGTGCCAGCAGCCGCTCCCCTGAAGCTTTCTTT.

The genes are TRBV6-6 and TRBJ2-2, with a possible D match to TRBD1 (5 bases). V was clipped by 5 bases and J by 0 bases, with 13 bases between them. The germline CDR1 and CDR2 sequences are MNHNY and SVGAGI (reference sequence). The CDR3 length is 16 residues. The CDR3 is CASSHWGSPNTGELFF. For the CDR3, the DNA is TGTGCCAGCAGTCACTGGGGCTCACCGAACACCGGGGAGCTGTTTTTT.

The chain couples TRBV4-3 to TRBJ1-2; TRBD1 matches at 7 bases. In germline, CDR1 is LGHNA, CDR2 YSLEER. J was trimmed by 2 bases and V by 3 bases; bases with no gene match: 3. This CDR3 is built from 14 residues. Here the CDR3 DNA reads TGCGCCAGCAGCCAGGGGACAGCAAACTATGGCTACACCTTC. It yields the protein CASSQGTANYGYTF.

The rearrangement uses TRBV11-1 and TRBJ1-2; D possibly corresponds to TRBD1 (6 bases). Trimming left V 3 bases short and J 5 bases short, with 13 bases between. The length of the CDR3 is 14 residues. Looked up from germline, CDR1 is SGHAT and CDR2 is FQDESV (reference sequence). The CDR3 spells CASSFQGMGYGYTF. The CDR3 nucleotides read TGTGCCAGCAGCTTTCAGGGGATGGGGTATGGCTACACCTTC.

The chain carries TRBV5-1 and TRBJ2-1; D gene uncertain. V lost 0 bases and J 8 bases, leaving 18 bases between the germline ends. The germline CDR1 and CDR2 sequences are SGHRS and YFSETQ. The length of the CDR3 is 16 residues. The CDR3 spells CASSLGDSPFVDEQFF. CDR3 nucleotide sequence: TGCGCCAGCAGCTTGGGCGACTCTCCCTTCGTTGATGAGCAGTTCTTC.

The rearrangement uses TRBV27 and TRBJ2-7, with unresolved D. V lost 2 bases and J 0 bases, leaving 11 bases between the germline ends. Germline lookup yields CDR1 MNHEY and CDR2 SMNVEV (reference sequence). CDR3 length equals 15 residues. CDR3 nucleotide sequence: TGTGCCAGCAGTTTAAACCGCAGGAGCTCCTACGAGCAGTACTTC. This encodes CASSLNRRSSYEQYF.

V is TRBV6-5 and J is TRBJ1-1; D remains ambiguous. This CDR3 contains 13 residues. CDR1 MNHEY and CDR2 SVGAGI come from the germline V gene. V lost 6 bases and J lost 0, with 8 bases in between. This CDR3 is CASSADVNTEAFF. The CDR3 nucleotides read TGTGCCAGCAGCGCCGACGTGAACACTGAAGCTTTCTTT.

The chain uses TRBV7-9 and TRBJ2-2; TRBD2 matches at 9 bases. The CDR3 length is 17 residues. Germline CDR1 SEHNR, CDR2 FQNEAQ (reference sequence). V was pared by 5 bases and J by 7 bases, with 14 bases of the junction left unmatched. The CDR3 here is CASSPAALAGIGGELFF. DNA for the CDR3: TGTGCCAGCAGCCCAGCGGCTCTAGCGGGAATCGGCGGGGAGCTGTTTTTT.